Given below is one T cell receptor beta chain in context. Its antigen remains unidentified. This entry comes from a study of shared clonotypes between healthy human individuals. Study-wide results and caveats: Clonotype sharing levels among donors were expected to vary with sequencing depth.

The CDR3 sequence is 13 residues long. J lost 3 bases, V lost 6 bases, and 4 bases had no gene match. Germline V gene data show CDR1 as SGHAT and CDR2 as FQDESV (reference sequence). The unsorted PBMC replicate PCRs were performed with roughly 300 ng DNA, around 29,000 T cell genomes. Method: immunoSEQ multiplex PCR; TCRdb's copy keeps in-frame clones and lacks some. The profile covers about 500,000 clones, with 77% appearing a single time and about 11% taken by the ten largest. Sample: PBMCs. This TCR came from a woman aged 40 to 50 in good health. Some clones in this sample may be carry-over from other donors' samples. The V gene is TRBV11-1, the J gene TRBJ2-7; 8 bases map to TRBD1. The CDR3 DNA follows: TGTGCCAGCAGAGACAGGGGAGGCTACGAGCAGTACTTC. Residues: CASRDRGGYEQYF.